The T cell receptor (beta chain) under discussion was sequenced for a study of T-cell memory formation after mild COVID-19. Germline trimming cut 1 base from V and 7 bases from J; bases unmatched to any gene: 8. This CDR3 region has 15 residues. General study points: Clones that contracted from day 15 to 85 had balanced CD4/CD8; later expanders were CD4+ biased. The second-wave clones peaking on day 37 were not confirmed as SARS-CoV-2-specific.

TCRdb re-called the 5' RACE reads through MiXCR, storing one row per CDR3 protein. The table has fewer than 600,000 distinct CDR3 sequences, about 20% seen once; the top ten hold about 8.2%. A word on this clonotype: Its antigen is undetermined.

The sequencing sample was made of PBMCs or a T cell subset sorted from them (not recorded which). The origin of this receptor is an adult woman who had mild COVID-19 (a few samples of this study predate the infection). Cell type and time point are not known. The chain couples TRBV12-3 or TRBV12-4 to TRBJ1-2, with 8 bases fitting TRBD1. CDR3 coding DNA: TGTGCCAGCAGTTTAGTGGGGCAGGGGGCTGGTGGCTACACCTTC. Encoded protein: CASSLVGQGAGGYTF.